A single sample is the source of the 25 T cell receptor beta chains below, sequenced in a study of regulatory T cells in long-lasting Graves disease. iRepertoire HTBI primers and Arm-PCR of CDR3 regions built TCR beta libraries. TCRdb fed the multiplex PCR reads into MiXCR, producing one record per CDR3 protein. The data contain roughly 400,000 distinct CDR3 sequences, under 25% of them seen just once; the ten biggest clones take up 13% to 15%. Time point here: persistent/refractory GD, antithyroid drugs over 5 years with positive TRAb. RNA from PBMCs was the source of the TCR library. This material consisted of peripheral blood mononuclear cells (PBMCs), taken when the disease was refractory, from a patient treated with antithyroid drugs. These receptor sequences come from a female donor with Graves disease.

This clonotype was seen many times. V is TRBV18 and J is TRBJ2-7, with D possibly being TRBD1 or TRBD2 (5 bases each). The germline gives CDR1 KGHSH, CDR2 LQKENI. This CDR3 has 15 amino acids. Trimming took off 2 bases at V and 5 bases at J, with 16 bases between the two ends. CDR3 residues: CASSPWDPQTHEQYF. CDR3 nucleotide sequence: TGTGCCAGCTCACCATGGGACCCCCAAACCCACGAGCAGTACTTC.

The J gene is TRBJ2-2, the V gene TRBV5-4; perhaps TRBD1 as D (5 bases). From germline, CDR1 is SGHNT and CDR2 YYREEE (reference sequence). This CDR3 region has 12 residues. The V end lost 6 bases, the J end lost 3 bases, and 6 bases lay between the germline ends. The CDR3 bases are TGTGCCAGCAAAGGGGACACCGGGGAGCTGTTTTTT. Translating it yields CASKGDTGELFF.

This clonotype showed up just a few times. V gene TRBV6-5 combines with J gene TRBJ2-2; 7 positions match TRBD2. The CDR3 runs to 14 residues. Losses at the gene ends were 3 bases for V and 4 bases for J; bases not matched to a gene: 2. Germline loops: CDR1 MNHEY, CDR2 SVGAGI. The CDR3 sequence: CASSYGRGTGELFF. CDR3 nucleotide sequence: TGTGCCAGCAGTTATGGGAGGGGCACCGGGGAGCTGTTTTTT.

This clonotype showed up many times. V and J are TRBV2 and TRBJ2-2; TRBD1 is a possible D gene (5 bases). Trimming pared 4 bases from V and 5 bases from J, leaving 14 bases between. This CDR3 spans 15 amino acids. In germline, CDR1 is SNHLY, CDR2 FYNNEI. The CDR3 loop is CASSALIQGTGELFF. CDR3 coding DNA: TGTGCCAGCAGTGCCCTTATCCAGGGAACCGGGGAGCTGTTTTTT.

This clonotype was counted a few times. The chain combines TRBV9 with TRBJ1-2, with D unclear. The V end was cut by 5 bases, the J end by 8 bases, with 19 bases between. Germline CDR1 is SGDLS and CDR2 is YYNGEE. This CDR3 comprises 14 residues. The CDR3 reads CASSGGGSGYGYTF. CDR3 nucleotide sequence: TGTGCCAGCAGTGGAGGAGGGTCGGGCTACGGCTACACCTTC.

About this clonotype: This clone may be a read error of a much larger clone one base away. The rearrangement links TRBV6-5 to TRBJ1-1; no definite D call. This CDR3 comprises 16 residues. Germline-derived CDR1 and CDR2 are MNHEY and SVGAGI. As DNA, the CDR3 is TGTGCCAACAGTTACTCGATTCCAGGACGGAACACTGAAGCTTTCTTT. It is translated as CANSYSIPGRNTEAFF.

CDR3 nucleotides: TGTGCCAGCAGCTTAGCGTCACAGGGTGGGTACGAGCAGTACTTC. This encodes CASSLASQGGYEQYF. This chain joins TRBV7-9 and TRBJ2-7; tentative D call: TRBD1 (6 bases). Trimming stripped 0 bases from V and 4 bases from J, with 13 bases between. Germline V gives CDR1 SEHNR, CDR2 FQNEAQ (reference sequence). The CDR3 is made up of 15 amino acids.

The chain has TRBV2 and TRBJ2-1; the D call may be TRBD1 or TRBD2 (5 bases each). The CDR3 has 14 residues. V shed 4 bases and J shed 7 bases, with 14 bases lying between them. CDR1 SNHLY and CDR2 FYNNEI come from the germline V gene. The CDR3 reads CASSGPGPPNEQFF. DNA of the CDR3: TGTGCCAGCAGTGGACCGGGACCCCCGAATGAGCAGTTCTTC.

This clonotype appeared a few times. The rearrangement links TRBV7-8 to TRBJ2-7; 15 nucleotides align to TRBD2. In germline, CDR1 is SGHVS, CDR2 FQNEAQ. The CDR3 sequence is 19 residues long. Trimming at V came to 5 bases and at J to 0 bases, leaving 11 bases not matched to a gene. The CDR3 here is CASSLGLAGGPQNSYEQYF. The DNA of the CDR3 is TGTGCCAGCAGCCTAGGACTAGCGGGAGGGCCTCAGAACTCCTACGAGCAGTACTTC.

This clonotype occurred a few times. DNA of the CDR3: TGTGCCAGCGGGCCAGAGGCATGGAGCTACACCGGGGAGCTGTTTTTT. Protein: CASGPEAWSYTGELFF. This rearrangement joins TRBV27 to TRBJ2-2, with D unresolved. The germline V gene has CDR1 MNHEY and CDR2 SMNVEV (reference sequence). The CDR3 contains 16 residues. Trimming left V 8 bases short and J 3 bases short, with 19 bases between.

This clonotype was detected many times. This sequence joins TRBV28 and TRBJ2-5; D is undetermined. Trimming left V 10 bases short and J 4 bases short, with 7 bases between. The CDR3 loop spans 10 amino acids. Germline V lookup: CDR1 MDHEN, CDR2 SYDVKM. The CDR3 is CANGGETQYF. As DNA, the CDR3 is TGTGCCAACGGTGGAGAGACCCAGTACTTC.

The CDR3: CASTIAGEYEQYF. The CDR3 DNA reads as TGTGCCAGCACAATAGCGGGAGAGTACGAGCAGTACTTC. The chain carries TRBV6-1 and TRBJ2-7; 9 bases fit TRBD2. V shed 7 bases and J 4 bases; nucleotides not matched to a gene: 5. Germline lookup yields CDR1 MNHNS and CDR2 SASEGT. The CDR3 is 13 amino acids.

This clonotype has a handful of counts. This likely came from a read error, as a far larger clone is one base away. The J gene is TRBJ2-5, the V gene TRBV7-2; a weak D match, TRBD2 (6 bases). Per germline, CDR1 SGHTA and CDR2 FQGNSA. Deletions cut 3 bases from V and 7 bases from J, with 21 bases between. This CDR3 comprises 16 residues. The CDR3 coding sequence is TGTGCCAGCAGCTTCCCCAGACGCGGAGTGGGAGGGACCCAGTACTTC. Its protein product is CASSFPRRGVGGTQYF.

The table lists this clonotype with many counts. V and J are TRBV28 and TRBJ1-5; maybe TRBD1 (6 bases). This CDR3 contains 15 residues. Trimming took off 6 bases at V and 0 bases at J, with 12 bases between the two ends. Per the germline V gene, CDR1 is MDHEN and CDR2 is SYDVKM. Here the CDR3 reads CASRTFRGSNQPQHF. CDR3 DNA: TGTGCCAGCAGAACTTTCAGGGGTAGCAATCAGCCCCAGCATTTT.

This clonotype was detected many times. The V call is TRBV11-2, the J call TRBJ2-7; D not certain. The V gene's germline CDR1 is SGHAT and CDR2 FQNNGV. Trimming shortened V by 1 base and J by 3 bases, and 7 bases separated the two germline ends. The CDR3 is 13 amino acids. As DNA, the CDR3 is TGTGCCAGCAGCTTAGTCGGCAACTACGAGCAGTACTTC. Translation gives CASSLVGNYEQYF. The complete variable domain, with remaining parts taken from reference TRBV11-2 and TRBJ2-7, reads EAGVAQSPRYKIIEKRQSVAFWCNPISGHATLYWYQQILGQGPKLLIQFQNNGVVDDSQLPKDRFSAERLKGVDSTLKIQPAKLEDSAVYLCASSLVGNYEQYFGPGTRLTVT.

Many counts were recorded for this clonotype. The rearrangement joins TRBV27 to TRBJ2-5; D uncertain. The CDR3 length is 15 residues. V shed 4 bases and J shed 5 bases, with 17 bases lying between them. Germline V gene sequence: CDR1 MNHEY, CDR2 SMNVEV (reference sequence). This chain's CDR3 is CASSSLTRERETQYF. The CDR3, as DNA: TGTGCCAGCAGTTCACTGACCCGTGAGAGGGAGACCCAGTACTTC.

The chain couples TRBV11-2 to TRBJ2-7, with TRBD2 as a possible D gene (7 bases). The germline V gene has CDR1 SGHAT and CDR2 FQNNGV. The CDR3 consists of 12 residues. V lost 7 bases, J lost 4 bases, and 11 bases lay in between. CDR3 amino acids: CASTEGGYEQYF. Written as DNA, the CDR3 is TGTGCCAGCACCGAGGGGGGGTACGAGCAGTACTTC.

This clonotype has more than one count but fewer than ten. This sequence joins TRBV5-5 and TRBJ1-2, with no clear D. This CDR3 contains 15 residues. V was trimmed by 1 base and J by 5 bases, leaving 15 bases between them. The germline gives CDR1 SGHKS, CDR2 YYEKEE (reference sequence). CDR3 DNA sequence: TGTGCCAGCAGCTTGTCTGTATCGGTGGAATATGGCTACACCTTC. The encoded protein is CASSLSVSVEYGYTF. The full variable domain, its missing parts supplied by reference TRBV5-5 and TRBJ1-2, is DAGVTQSPTHLIKTRGQQVTLRCSPISGHKSVSWYQQVLGQGPQFIFQYYEKEERGRGNFPDRFSARQFPNYSSELNVNALLLGDSALYLCASSLSVSVEYGYTFGSGTRLTVV.

In its sample, this clonotype was seen many times. The chain recombines TRBV28 with TRBJ2-3; D unresolved. Trimming cost V 2 bases and J 2 bases, with 8 bases left between them. This CDR3 region has 14 residues. CDR1 is MDHEN, CDR2 SYDVKM, per germline. The CDR3 sequence: CASSLPGTTDTQYF. CDR3 DNA: TGTGCCAGCAGTTTACCAGGAACCACAGATACGCAGTATTTT.

At least ten counts were recorded for this clonotype. This rearrangement joins TRBV4-1 to TRBJ1-5; TRBD1 might be the D (5 bases). Trimming cost V 0 bases and J 2 bases, with 11 bases left between them. The CDR3 sequence is 16 residues long. Germline CDR1 is MGHRA and CDR2 is YSYEKL. CDR3 sequence: CASSQESGRGNQPQHF. In DNA form, the CDR3 reads TGCGCCAGCAGCCAAGAGTCAGGGCGAGGCAATCAGCCCCAGCATTTT.

This clonotype showed up many times. This chain links TRBV20-1 with TRBJ2-7; TRBD2 might be the D (6 bases). CDR1 is DFQATT and CDR2 is SNEGSKA in the germline V gene (reference sequence). The CDR3 loop spans 13 amino acids. V was trimmed by 7 bases and J by 4 bases, leaving 17 bases between them. The DNA of the CDR3 is TGCAGTGGGGCCCCTGGCGGGGCATACGAGCAGTACTTC. This translates into CSGAPGGAYEQYF.

This clonotype came up once. A much larger clone lies one base from this, so it may be a read error. The chain carries TRBV28 and TRBJ1-3; D remains unclear. Germline CDR1 MDHEN, CDR2 SYDVKM. The CDR3 runs 15 residues. The CDR3 bases are TGTGCCAGCAGTTTAGGCGGCGTCACTGGAAGCACCATATATTTT. This codes for CASSLGGVTGSTIYF. Looking up the rest from reference TRBV28 and TRBJ1-3 gives the full variable domain: DVKVTQSSRYLVKRTGEKVFLECVQDMDHENMFWYRQDPGLGLRLIYFSYDVKMKEKGDIPEGYSVSREKKERFSLILESASTNQTSMYLCASSLGGVTGSTIYFGEGSWLTVV.

This clonotype was counted ten times or more. The V gene is TRBV28, the J gene TRBJ1-5; no reliable D call. Between the trimmed V and J ends, which lost 6 bases and 9 bases, there was a span of 12 bases. This CDR3 is built from 12 residues. The germline V gene encodes CDR1 MDHEN and CDR2 SYDVKM. CDR3 amino acids: CASSRGSLPQHF. The CDR3 DNA reads as TGTGCCAGCAGCCGAGGCTCCTTGCCCCAGCATTTT.

This clonotype was observed at least ten times. The V and J genes are TRBV28 and TRBJ2-6; 8 positions match TRBD1. Germline V lookup: CDR1 MDHEN, CDR2 SYDVKM. The ends lost 5 bases at V and 0 bases at J; junction bases unmatched: 6. The CDR3 totals 17 residues. This CDR3 reads CASSRTGPSSGANVLTF. The CDR3 DNA is TGTGCCAGCAGTCGGACAGGGCCCAGCTCTGGGGCCAACGTCCTGACTTTC. The full variable domain, with the rest looked up from reference TRBV28 and TRBJ2-6, is DVKVTQSSRYLVKRTGEKVFLECVQDMDHENMFWYRQDPGLGLRLIYFSYDVKMKEKGDIPEGYSVSREKKERFSLILESASTNQTSMYLCASSRTGPSSGANVLTFGAGSRLTVL.

CDR3 residues: CASRPGLGANEQFF. CDR3 coding DNA: TGTGCCAGCAGGCCGGGACTAGGGGCCAATGAGCAGTTCTTC. J is TRBJ2-1 and V is TRBV6-1, with 8 bases fitting TRBD2. Germline V CDR1 and CDR2: MNHNS, SASEGT. The length of the CDR3 is 14 residues. V was pared by 6 bases and J by 6 bases, with 7 bases of the junction left unmatched.